The clone carrying this TCR beta chain was recorded once. Its antigen is not identified. TCRdb redid the calling of the RT-PCR reads with MiXCR, one entry per CDR3 protein. The table includes 700,000 to 800,000 distinct CDR3 sequences, under 20% detected once. The CDR3 consists of 17 residues. CDR1 is LGHNA, CDR2 YSLEER, per germline. Unmatched junction bases numbered 15, after V lost 0 bases and J lost 8 bases. These data belong to a study of response to subunit inactivated influenza vaccine. Study conclusions and caveats: Authors suggested each seasonal flu vaccination may recruit only limited numbers of new T cells.

This chain links TRBV4-3 with TRBJ1-1; 7 bases match TRBD1. The source was PBMCs from blood, collected 4 to 6 days after vaccination. The TCR originated in a man in his fifties who received an inactivated influenza vaccine. CDR3 amino acids: CASSQDVRQGHGREAFF. The CDR3 nucleotides read TGCGCCAGCAGCCAAGATGTTCGACAGGGTCACGGGAGGGAAGCTTTCTTT.